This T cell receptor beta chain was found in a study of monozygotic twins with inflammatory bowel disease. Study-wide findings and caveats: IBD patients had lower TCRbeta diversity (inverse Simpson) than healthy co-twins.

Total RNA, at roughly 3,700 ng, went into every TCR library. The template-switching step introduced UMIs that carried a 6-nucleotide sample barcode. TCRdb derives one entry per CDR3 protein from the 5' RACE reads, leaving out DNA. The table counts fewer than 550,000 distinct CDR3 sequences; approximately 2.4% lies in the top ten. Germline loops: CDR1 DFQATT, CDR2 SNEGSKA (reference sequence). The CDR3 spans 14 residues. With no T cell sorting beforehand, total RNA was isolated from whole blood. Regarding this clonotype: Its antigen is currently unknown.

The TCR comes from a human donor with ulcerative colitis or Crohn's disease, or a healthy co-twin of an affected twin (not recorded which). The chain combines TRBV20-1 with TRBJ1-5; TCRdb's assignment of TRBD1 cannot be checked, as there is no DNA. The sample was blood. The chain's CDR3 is CSARGDGDGQPQHF.